Described below is a single T cell receptor (beta chain) sequence and its context. This entry is derived from a study of blood T cell repertoires in COVID-19. The assay was immunoSEQ multiplex PCR, and TCRdb's table has in-frame clones only and misses some. This sample has around 300,000 clones, with about 87% found just once. Germline CDR1 is MRHNA and CDR2 is SNTAGT. The CDR3 contains 12 residues. V was shortened by 6 bases and J by 4 bases, with 9 bases between the two germline ends. The V call is TRBV6-4, the J call TRBJ1-2; no clear D. Material: peripheral blood. This clonotype originated in a woman aged 40 to 50 with acute or convalescent COVID-19. The CDR3 coding sequence is TGTGCCAGCAGGAATCAGATCTATGGCTACACCTTC. Amino acid sequence: CASRNQIYGYTF.